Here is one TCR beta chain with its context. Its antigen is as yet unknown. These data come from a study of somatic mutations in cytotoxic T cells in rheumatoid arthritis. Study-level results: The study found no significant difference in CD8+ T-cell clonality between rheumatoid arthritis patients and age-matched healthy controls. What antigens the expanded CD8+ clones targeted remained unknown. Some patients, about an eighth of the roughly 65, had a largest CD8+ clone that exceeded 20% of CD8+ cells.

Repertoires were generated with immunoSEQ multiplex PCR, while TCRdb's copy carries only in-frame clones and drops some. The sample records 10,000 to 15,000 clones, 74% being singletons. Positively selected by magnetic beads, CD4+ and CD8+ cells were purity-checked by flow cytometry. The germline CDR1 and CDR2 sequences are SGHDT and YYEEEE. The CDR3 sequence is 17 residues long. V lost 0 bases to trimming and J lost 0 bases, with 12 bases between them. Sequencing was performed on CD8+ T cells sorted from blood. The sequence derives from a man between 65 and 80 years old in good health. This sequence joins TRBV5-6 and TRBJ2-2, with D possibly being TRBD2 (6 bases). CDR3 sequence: CASSLAKRTTNTGELFF. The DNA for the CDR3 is TGTGCCAGCAGCTTGGCCAAGCGGACTACGAACACCGGGGAGCTGTTTTTT.